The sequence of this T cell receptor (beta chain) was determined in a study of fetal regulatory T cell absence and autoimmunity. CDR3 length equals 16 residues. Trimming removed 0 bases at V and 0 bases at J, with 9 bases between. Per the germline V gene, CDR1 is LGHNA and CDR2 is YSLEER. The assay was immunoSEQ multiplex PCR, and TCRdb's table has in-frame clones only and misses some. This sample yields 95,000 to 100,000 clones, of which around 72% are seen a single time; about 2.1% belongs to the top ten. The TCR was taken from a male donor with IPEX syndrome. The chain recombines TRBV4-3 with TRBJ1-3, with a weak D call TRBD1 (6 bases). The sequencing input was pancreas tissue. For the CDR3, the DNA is TGCGCCAGCAGCCAAGATCGACAGGCCTCTGGAAACACCATATATTTT. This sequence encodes CASSQDRQASGNTIYF.